The 25 T cell receptor beta chains in this list originate from one sample, sequenced in a study of control samples from healthy donors and cancer patients. Method: immunoSEQ multiplex PCR; TCRdb's copy keeps in-frame clones and lacks some. Among about 120,000 clones, 89% were seen once, and the ten largest hold under 40%. Sequencing was carried out using blood. The receptors shown here come from a man between 45 and 60 years old in good health.

Written as DNA, the CDR3 is TGTGCCAGCAGCTTAGCCGGGACTTACTCCTACGAGCAGTACTTC. This sequence encodes CASSLAGTYSYEQYF. The chain links TRBV7-2 to TRBJ2-7; possibly TRBD2 for D (6 bases). The germline V gene encodes CDR1 SGHTA and CDR2 FQGNSA. Trimming removed 0 bases from V and 0 bases from J, with 9 bases in between. The CDR3 sequence is 15 residues long.

V is TRBV10-3 and J is TRBJ2-7, with 7 bases aligning to TRBD1. Germline CDR1 ENHRY, CDR2 SYGVKD. Trimming removed 6 bases from V and 2 bases from J; junction bases left unmatched: 4. The CDR3 has 13 residues. In DNA, the CDR3 is TGTGCCATCAGCCCGGGACAGCCCTACGAGCAGTACTTC. This sequence encodes CAISPGQPYEQYF.

The chain joins TRBV5-8 to TRBJ1-4; 7 bases align to TRBD1. This CDR3 spans 15 amino acids. The germline CDR1 and CDR2 sequences are SGHTS and YDEGEE. Trimming removed 4 bases from V and 2 bases from J; junction bases left unmatched: 5. Written as DNA, the CDR3 is TGTGCCAGCAGCCTCGGGACAGTGACTAATGAAAAACTGTTTTTT. It yields the protein CASSLGTVTNEKLFF.

This rearrangement joins TRBV5-6 to TRBJ2-7, with TRBD1 identical over 7 bases. This CDR3 has 15 residues. The V gene's germline CDR1 is SGHDT and CDR2 YYEEEE. After removal of 0 bases from V and 3 bases from J, the junction contained 6 bases not matched to a gene. For the CDR3, the DNA is TGTGCCAGCAGCTTGGATCGGACAGGCGGCTACGAGCAGTACTTC. Translated, it gives CASSLDRTGGYEQYF.

The rearrangement joins TRBV2 to TRBJ1-6; D possibly corresponds to TRBD1 (6 bases). V was pared by 4 bases and J by 10 bases, with 11 bases between. Germline CDR1 SNHLY, CDR2 FYNNEI. This CDR3 is 13 amino acids long. The CDR3 protein is CASSGTGRSPLHF. DNA of the CDR3: TGTGCCAGCAGTGGAACAGGGAGATCACCCCTCCACTTT.

The chain joins TRBV5-1 to TRBJ2-1; D remains unclear. Trimming stripped 6 bases from V and 0 bases from J, with 10 bases between. The CDR3 contains 14 residues. From germline, CDR1 is SGHRS and CDR2 YFSETQ. The DNA of the CDR3 is TGCGCCAGCACCACCGATAGCTCCTACAATGAGCAGTTCTTC. This encodes CASTTDSSYNEQFF.

J is TRBJ1-1 and V is TRBV9, with D possibly being TRBD1 (5 bases). The CDR3 runs to 14 residues. V lost 0 bases to trimming and J lost 4 bases, with 10 bases between them. CDR1 is SGDLS, CDR2 YYNGEE, per germline. The CDR3: CASSVAGGTTEAFF. CDR3 bases: TGTGCCAGCAGCGTAGCTGGGGGGACCACTGAAGCTTTCTTT.

The chain carries TRBV29-1 and TRBJ1-1, with D possibly TRBD1 on 5 matching bases. V was clipped by 7 bases and J by 1 base, with 19 bases between them. This CDR3 is built from 15 residues. Per germline, CDR1 SQVTM and CDR2 ANQGSEA. DNA for the CDR3: TGCAGCGCAGGGAAACCGGGACTGCAGAACACTGAAGCTTTCTTT. It codes for CSAGKPGLQNTEAFF.

V gene TRBV25-1 combines with J gene TRBJ1-2; D gene unclear. Germline values: CDR1 MGHDK, CDR2 SYGVNS. Between the trimmed V and J ends, which lost 2 bases and 8 bases, there was a span of 12 bases. The CDR3 runs 13 residues. The CDR3 region is CASSEGGREGYTF. CDR3 sequence (DNA): TGTGCCAGCAGTGAAGGAGGTCGAGAAGGCTACACCTTC.

This rearrangement joins TRBV30 to TRBJ2-7; TRBD1 agrees at 7 bases. The V and J ends lost 0 bases and 2 bases, in that order; junction bases with no gene match: 4. Germline V gene data show CDR1 as GTSNPN and CDR2 as SVGIG (reference sequence). The CDR3 runs 14 residues. In DNA form, the CDR3 reads TGTGCCTGGAGTGTCGGGACAGAACCCTACGAGCAGTACTTC. It specifies CAWSVGTEPYEQYF.

The V call is TRBV29-1, the J call TRBJ2-5; a possible D gene is TRBD1 (6 bases). The CDR3 runs to 12 residues. V was pared by 5 bases and J by 5 bases, with 12 bases between. The germline V gene has CDR1 SQVTM and CDR2 ANQGSEA. The CDR3 loop is CSVSTGVETQYF. The CDR3 DNA reads TGCAGCGTTTCGACAGGAGTGGAGACCCAGTACTTC.

This clone was observed a handful of times. J is TRBJ1-1 and V is TRBV19; D possibly corresponds to TRBD1 (6 bases). Germline CDR1 reads LNHDA; CDR2 reads SQIVND (reference sequence). The CDR3 runs 12 residues. The germline V and J ends were trimmed by 5 bases and 6 bases, with 10 bases remaining between them. CDR3 in amino acids: CASSPGTSEAFF. CDR3 in DNA: TGTGCCAGTAGTCCGGGGACATCTGAAGCTTTCTTT. Full variable domain (missing parts from reference TRBV19 and TRBJ1-1): DGGITQSPKYLFRKEGQNVTLSCEQNLNHDAMYWYRQDPGQGLRLIYYSQIVNDFQKGDIAEGYSVSREKKESFPLTVTSAQKNPTAFYLCASSPGTSEAFFGQGTRLTVV.

The J gene is TRBJ2-3, the V gene TRBV9, with D possibly matching TRBD2 (7 bases). V gave up 3 bases and J gave up 2 bases, with 19 bases separating them. The CDR3 is 17 amino acids. Germline V gene sequence: CDR1 SGDLS, CDR2 YYNGEE. CDR3 sequence (DNA): TGTGCCAGCAGCGCGGGGGCTGGGGGGGGACCCACAGATACGCAGTATTTT. Its protein is CASSAGAGGGPTDTQYF.

This sequence joins TRBV5-6 and TRBJ1-1, with D unclear. V lost 1 base and J 0 bases, leaving 1 base between the germline ends. CDR1 SGHDT and CDR2 YYEEEE come from the germline V gene. This CDR3 has 12 residues. CDR3 DNA: TGTGCCAGCAGCTTGTTGAACACTGAAGCTTTCTTT. Its protein product is CASSLLNTEAFF.

V is TRBV9 and J is TRBJ2-1; 9 bases line up with TRBD1. V dropped 0 bases and J dropped 2; count of bases not matched to a gene: 6. There are 17 residues in the CDR3. CDR1 and CDR2 from the germline V gene are SGDLS and YYNGEE. The CDR3, as DNA: TGTGCCAGCAGCGTAGCGACTGGGGACAGGGCCTACAATGAGCAGTTCTTC. This encodes CASSVATGDRAYNEQFF.

This chain's CDR3 is CASSPAFRVGETQYF. DNA for the CDR3: TGTGCCAGCAGCCCTGCCTTCAGGGTTGGGGAGACCCAGTACTTC. The rearrangement links TRBV7-8 to TRBJ2-5, with D perhaps TRBD1 (5 bases). The V gene's germline CDR1 is SGHVS and CDR2 FQNEAQ. CDR3 length: 15 residues. Deletions cut 5 bases from V and 5 bases from J, with 18 bases between.

The chain recombines TRBV3-1 (or the pseudogene TRBV3-2) with TRBJ1-1, with 7 bases matching TRBD1. With V trimmed by 8 bases and J by 1 base, 4 bases remained unmatched. The CDR3 covers 13 residues. Per germline, CDR1 LGHDT and CDR2 YNNKEL (reference sequence). The CDR3 spells CASSGTANTEAFF. In DNA form, the CDR3 reads TGTGCCAGCTCAGGGACAGCGAACACTGAAGCTTTCTTT.

This chain joins TRBV6-6 and TRBJ2-2; perhaps TRBD1 as D (6 bases). CDR1 and CDR2 from the germline V gene are MNHNY and SVGAGI (reference sequence). This CDR3 spans 14 amino acids. Trimming took off 7 bases at V and 2 bases at J, with 11 bases between the two ends. The CDR3: CASTAGTNTGELFF. The CDR3 DNA sequence: TGTGCCAGCACGGCCGGGACAAACACCGGGGAGCTGTTTTTT.

This clone appeared a single time. The chain is built from TRBV28 and TRBJ2-7; 12 nucleotides agree with TRBD2. Germline assignment: CDR1 MDHEN and CDR2 SYDVKM. The V segment lost 3 bases and the J segment 1 base; nucleotides outside the gene matches: 10. This CDR3 is built from 18 residues. CDR3 sequence (DNA): TGTGCCAGCAGTTTTATCCTACTAGCGGGGGGCCCTTCCTACGAGCAGTACTTC. Protein sequence: CASSFILLAGGPSYEQYF.

The chain uses TRBV9 and TRBJ1-2; weak D call: TRBD1 (5 bases). CDR1 and CDR2 from the germline V gene are SGDLS and YYNGEE. V was trimmed by 0 bases and J by 8 bases, leaving 17 bases between them. The length of the CDR3 is 15 residues. The chain's CDR3 is CASSVGPGSLEGYTF. Here the CDR3 DNA reads TGTGCCAGCAGCGTAGGTCCAGGGTCCCTTGAGGGCTACACCTTC.

This clone came up once. The chain employs TRBV19 and TRBJ2-5; TRBD1 matches 8 bases. The V segment lost 3 bases and the J segment 1 base; nucleotides outside the gene matches: 7. Germline values: CDR1 LNHDA, CDR2 SQIVND (reference sequence). The CDR3 contains 16 residues. CDR3 coding DNA: TGTGCCAGTAGTATCTCCCCAGGACAGGGCCAAGAGACCCAGTACTTC. Translated, it gives CASSISPGQGQETQYF.

The CDR3 coding sequence is TGTGCCAGTAAGGAGGGCTTCCTATTGAACACTGAAGCTTTCTTT. Its protein is CASKEGFLLNTEAFF. The genes are TRBV19 and TRBJ1-1; D gene ambiguous. Trimming removed 7 bases from V and 0 bases from J, with 15 bases in between. The CDR3 is 15 amino acids. Germline V gene lookup returns CDR1 LNHDA and CDR2 SQIVND (reference sequence). The full variable domain, with the rest looked up from reference TRBV19 and TRBJ1-1, is DGGITQSPKYLFRKEGQNVTLSCEQNLNHDAMYWYRQDPGQGLRLIYYSQIVNDFQKGDIAEGYSVSREKKESFPLTVTSAQKNPTAFYLCASKEGFLLNTEAFFGQGTRLTVV.

This clone appeared a single time. The rearrangement links TRBV21-1 to TRBJ1-2. TRBV21-1 is a recognized pseudogene. The length of the CDR3 is 11 residues. The CDR3 here is CASSLQHGYTF. The CDR3 bases are TGTGCCAGCAGCCTCCAGCATGGCTACACCTTC.

The chain links TRBV5-4 to TRBJ2-7; D is undetermined. V was cut by 0 bases and J by 4 bases, with 5 bases left in between. Per germline, CDR1 SGHNT and CDR2 YYREEE (reference sequence). This CDR3 is 12 amino acids long. CDR3 amino acids: CASSLDMYEQYF. For the CDR3, the DNA is TGTGCCAGCAGCTTGGACATGTACGAGCAGTACTTC.

The chain employs TRBV7-9 and TRBJ1-3; D not resolved. Deletions cut 4 bases from V and 0 bases from J, with 13 bases between. This CDR3 has 16 residues. CDR1 and CDR2 (germline): SEHNR, FQNEAQ (reference sequence). The CDR3 loop is CASSSGRLTSGNTIYF. The DNA for the CDR3 is TGTGCCAGCAGCTCGGGGAGACTCACCTCTGGAAACACCATATATTTT.